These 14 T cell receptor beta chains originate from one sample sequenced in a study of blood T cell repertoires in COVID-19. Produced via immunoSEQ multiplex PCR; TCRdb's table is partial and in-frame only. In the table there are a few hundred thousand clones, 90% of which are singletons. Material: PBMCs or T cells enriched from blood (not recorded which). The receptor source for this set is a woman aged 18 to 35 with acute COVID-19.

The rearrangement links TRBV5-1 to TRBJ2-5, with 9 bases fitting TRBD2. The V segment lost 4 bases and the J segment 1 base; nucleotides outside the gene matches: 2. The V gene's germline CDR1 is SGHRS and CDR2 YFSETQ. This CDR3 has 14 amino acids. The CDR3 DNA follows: TGCGCCAGCAGCGCGACTAGCGGCCAAGAGACCCAGTACTTC. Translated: CASSATSGQETQYF. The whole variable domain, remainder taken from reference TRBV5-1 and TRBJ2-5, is KAGVTQTPRYLIKTRGQQVTLSCSPISGHRSVSWYQQTPGQGLQFLFEYFSETQRNKGNFPGRFSGRQFSNSRSEMNVSTLELGDSALYLCASSATSGQETQYFGPGTRLLVL.

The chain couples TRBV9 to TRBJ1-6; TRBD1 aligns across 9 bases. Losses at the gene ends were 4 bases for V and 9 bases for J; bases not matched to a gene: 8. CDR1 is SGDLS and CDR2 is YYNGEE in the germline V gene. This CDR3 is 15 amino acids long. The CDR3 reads CASSRQGEEGSPLHF. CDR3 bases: TGTGCCAGCAGCCGACAGGGGGAAGAAGGTTCACCCCTCCACTTT.

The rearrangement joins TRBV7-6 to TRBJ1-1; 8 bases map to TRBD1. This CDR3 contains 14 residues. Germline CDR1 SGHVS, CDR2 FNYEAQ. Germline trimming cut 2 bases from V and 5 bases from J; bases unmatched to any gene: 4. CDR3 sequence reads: CASSLSQGGTEAFF. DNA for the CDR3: TGTGCCAGCAGCTTATCACAGGGGGGGACTGAAGCTTTCTTT.

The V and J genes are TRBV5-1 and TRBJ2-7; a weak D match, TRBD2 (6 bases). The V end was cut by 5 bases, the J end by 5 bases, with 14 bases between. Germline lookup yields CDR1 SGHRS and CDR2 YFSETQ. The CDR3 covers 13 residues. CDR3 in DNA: TGCGCCAGCAGTTTTACGGAGGGCCACGAGCAGTACTTC. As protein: CASSFTEGHEQYF.

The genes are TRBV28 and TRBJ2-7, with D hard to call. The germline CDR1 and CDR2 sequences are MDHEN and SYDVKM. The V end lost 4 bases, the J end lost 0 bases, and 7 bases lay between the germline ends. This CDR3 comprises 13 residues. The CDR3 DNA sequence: TGTGCCAGCAGTTCGACACGCTCCTACGAGCAGTACTTC. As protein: CASSSTRSYEQYF. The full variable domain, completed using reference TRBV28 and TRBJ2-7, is DVKVTQSSRYLVKRTGEKVFLECVQDMDHENMFWYRQDPGLGLRLIYFSYDVKMKEKGDIPEGYSVSREKKERFSLILESASTNQTSMYLCASSSTRSYEQYFGPGTRLTVT.

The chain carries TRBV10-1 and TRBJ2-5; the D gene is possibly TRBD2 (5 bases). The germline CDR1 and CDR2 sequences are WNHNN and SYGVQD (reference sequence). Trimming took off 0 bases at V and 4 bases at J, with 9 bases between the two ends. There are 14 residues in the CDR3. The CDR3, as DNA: TGCGCCAGCAGTGAGTCAGGCGGGCCAGAGACCCAGTACTTC. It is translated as CASSESGGPETQYF.

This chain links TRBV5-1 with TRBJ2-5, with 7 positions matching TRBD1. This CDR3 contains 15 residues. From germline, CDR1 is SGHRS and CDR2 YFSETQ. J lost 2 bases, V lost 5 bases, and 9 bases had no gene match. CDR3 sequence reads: CASRITGTAQETQYF. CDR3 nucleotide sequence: TGCGCCAGCAGGATTACTGGGACAGCGCAAGAGACCCAGTACTTC.

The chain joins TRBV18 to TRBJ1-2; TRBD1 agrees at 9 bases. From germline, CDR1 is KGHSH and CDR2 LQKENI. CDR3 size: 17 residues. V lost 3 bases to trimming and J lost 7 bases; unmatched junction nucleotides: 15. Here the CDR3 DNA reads TGTGCCAGCTCACCTCAACAGGGGGCGGATCGCTCGTCTGGCTACACCTTC. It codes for CASSPQQGADRSSGYTF.

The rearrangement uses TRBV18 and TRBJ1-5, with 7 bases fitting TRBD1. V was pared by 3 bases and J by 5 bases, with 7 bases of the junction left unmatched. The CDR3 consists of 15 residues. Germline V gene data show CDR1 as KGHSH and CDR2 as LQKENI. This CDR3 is CASSPNPTGYQPQHF. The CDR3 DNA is TGTGCCAGCTCACCTAATCCGACAGGGTATCAGCCCCAGCATTTT.

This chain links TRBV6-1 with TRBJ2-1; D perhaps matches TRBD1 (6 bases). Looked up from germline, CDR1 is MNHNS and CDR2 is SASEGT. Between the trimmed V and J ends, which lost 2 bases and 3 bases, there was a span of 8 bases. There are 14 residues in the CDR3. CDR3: CASSERDNYNEQFF. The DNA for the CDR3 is TGTGCCAGCAGTGAAAGGGACAACTACAATGAGCAGTTCTTC.

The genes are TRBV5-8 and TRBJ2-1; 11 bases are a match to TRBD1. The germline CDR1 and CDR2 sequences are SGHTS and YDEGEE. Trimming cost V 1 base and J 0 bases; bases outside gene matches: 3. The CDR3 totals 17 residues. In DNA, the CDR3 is TGTGCCAGCAGCTTGCGGACAGGGGGCTCCTCCTACAATGAGCAGTTCTTC. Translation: CASSLRTGGSSYNEQFF.

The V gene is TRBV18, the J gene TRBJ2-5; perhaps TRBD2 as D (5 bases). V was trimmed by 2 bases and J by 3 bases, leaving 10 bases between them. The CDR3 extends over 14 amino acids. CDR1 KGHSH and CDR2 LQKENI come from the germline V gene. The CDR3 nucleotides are TGTGCCAGCTCACCAAGGAGGACGGAAGAGACCCAGTACTTC. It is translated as CASSPRRTEETQYF. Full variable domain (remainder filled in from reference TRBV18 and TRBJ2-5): NAGVMQNPRHLVRRRGQEARLRCSPMKGHSHVYWYRQLPEEGLKFMVYLQKENIIDESGMPKERFSAEFPKEGPSILRIQQVVRGDSAAYFCASSPRRTEETQYFGPGTRLLVL.

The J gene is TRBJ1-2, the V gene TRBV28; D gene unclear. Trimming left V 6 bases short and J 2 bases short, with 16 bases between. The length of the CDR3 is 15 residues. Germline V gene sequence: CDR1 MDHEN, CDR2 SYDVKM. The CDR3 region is CASSPAGTENYGYTF. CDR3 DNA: TGTGCCAGCAGCCCCGCGGGAACGGAGAACTATGGCTACACCTTC.

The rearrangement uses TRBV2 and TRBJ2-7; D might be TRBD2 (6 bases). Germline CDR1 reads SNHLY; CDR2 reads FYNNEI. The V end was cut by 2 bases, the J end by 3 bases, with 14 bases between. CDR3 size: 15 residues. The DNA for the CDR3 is TGTGCCAGCAGTGAAAATGCGGGATCCCTCTACGAGCAGTACTTC. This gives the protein CASSENAGSLYEQYF.